What follows are 11 T cell receptor beta chains derived from one specimen sequenced in a study of blood T cells in healthy people across ages (dated by TCRdb to the mid-2010s). Library method: 5' RACE. Sequencing used an Illumina HiSeq 2500. The second PCR ran for about 7 to 11 cycles and used a J-beta primer mix along with a sample-barcoded 5' primer. The public reads were reanalyzed by TCRdb: fastp trimming at Q25, MiXCR alignment, in-frame beta chains only. For every CDR3 protein sequence, its rows merge into one entry that carries the most common genes and DNA. This sample comprises some 930,000 distinct CDR3 sequences, 25% to 35% of them detected only once. Of the sample, 10% is held by the ten largest clones. This same sample was also taken into another study, of T cells of mothers and their children.

Sequencing was carried out using blood. Every receptor here comes from a woman aged 40 to 49 in good health.

This clonotype showed up just a few times. This chain links TRBV15 with TRBJ2-2; perhaps TRBD2 as D (5 bases). CDR1 is LNHNV and CDR2 is YYDKDF in the germline V gene (reference sequence). The CDR3 is made up of 18 amino acids. V was clipped by 0 bases and J by 3 bases, with 17 bases between them. CDR3 protein: CATSRDLRGQSDTGELFF. CDR3 sequence (DNA): TGTGCCACCAGCAGAGATCTGAGAGGGCAAAGTGACACCGGGGAGCTGTTTTTT.

This rearrangement joins TRBV6-6 to TRBJ2-7, with 9 bases that match TRBD1. CDR3 length: 15 residues. Per germline, CDR1 MNHNY and CDR2 SVGAGI (reference sequence). Germline trimming cut 2 bases from V and 2 bases from J; bases unmatched to any gene: 4. The CDR3 loop reads CASSYGTGWAYEQYF. The CDR3 DNA follows: TGTGCCAGCAGTTACGGGACAGGGTGGGCCTACGAGCAGTACTTC.

In this sample, this clonotype turned up a few times. The rearrangement links TRBV15 to TRBJ2-1; D perhaps matches TRBD2 (7 bases). Trimming took 5 bases from V and 1 from J, leaving 12 bases between them. CDR3 size: 15 residues. Germline CDR1 reads LNHNV; CDR2 reads YYDKDF (reference sequence). As DNA, the CDR3 is TGTGCCACCAGCCCCCGGGGGGCTTCCTACAATGAGCAGTTCTTC. Translated, it gives CATSPRGASYNEQFF.

The chain is built from TRBV5-1 and TRBJ1-2; no clear D. Deletions cut 3 bases from V and 4 bases from J, with 10 bases between. CDR3 length equals 13 residues. Looked up from germline, CDR1 is SGHRS and CDR2 is YFSETQ. The CDR3 DNA reads TGCGCCAGCAGCTCCTCAGGCAGCTATGGCTACACCTTC. Protein sequence: CASSSSGSYGYTF.

There are a few counts of this clonotype. V and J are TRBV20-1 and TRBJ2-1, with D perhaps TRBD2 (6 bases). Germline V gene lookup returns CDR1 DFQATT and CDR2 SNEGSKA (reference sequence). The CDR3 has 17 residues. Trimming took off 6 bases at V and 4 bases at J, with 25 bases between the two ends. As DNA, the CDR3 is TGCAGTGCCAGGCGCTTGAAAAATAGCGGACTATACAATGAGCAGTTCTTC. It translates to CSARRLKNSGLYNEQFF.

The V gene is TRBV3-1, the J gene TRBJ1-5, with D perhaps TRBD1 (6 bases). V shed 3 bases and J shed 4 bases, with 10 bases lying between them. Germline CDR1 and CDR2: LGHDT and YNNKEL (reference sequence). The length of the CDR3 is 14 residues. CDR3 region: CASSHRGYNQPQHF. CDR3 DNA sequence: TGTGCCAGCAGCCACAGGGGTTATAATCAGCCCCAGCATTTT.

On this clonotype: Relative to the germline gene, one junction end is altered; a read error may explain this. The chain couples TRBV30 to TRBJ1-1, with a weak D call TRBD1 (6 bases). From germline, CDR1 is GTSNPN and CDR2 SVGIG (reference sequence). This CDR3 is 13 amino acids long. The CDR3 region is CAWTGGAYTEAFF. The CDR3 coding sequence is TGTGCCTGGACGGGGGGGGCTTACACTGAAGCTTTTTTT.

CDR3 nucleotide sequence: TGTGCCAGCAGCTTAGGGCCAGGGAGCTCCTACGAGCAGTTCTTC. This encodes CASSLGPGSSYEQFF. V gene TRBV13 combines with J gene TRBJ2-7; D could derive from TRBD1 or TRBD2 (5 bases each). The J call is uncertain, as TRBJ2-1 better fits the DNA end. Germline V gene sequence: CDR1 PRHDT, CDR2 FYEKMQ (reference sequence). CDR3 length: 15 amino acids.

This chain connects TRBV19 to TRBJ2-5, with TRBD1 matching over 7 bases. The CDR3 contains 14 residues. V gave up 7 bases and J gave up 4 bases; unmatched junction bases: 9. The germline CDR1 and CDR2 sequences are LNHDA and SQIVND (reference sequence). The chain's CDR3 is CASTTGAGAETQYF. The CDR3 DNA sequence: TGTGCCAGTACTACAGGGGCGGGCGCAGAGACCCAGTACTTC.

This chain joins TRBV6-5 and TRBJ2-5, with TRBD1 matching 9 bases. V was pared by 5 bases and J by 13 bases, with 17 bases of the junction left unmatched. The CDR3 is made up of 15 amino acids. CDR1 is MNHEY and CDR2 is SVGAGI in the germline V gene. CDR3 region: CASSPGQGRVNERYF. In DNA, the CDR3 is TGTGCCAGCAGTCCGGGACAGGGCAGGGTCAATGAACGGTACTTC.

The chain couples TRBV6-2 or TRBV6-3 to TRBJ1-4; D is undetermined. The CDR3 is made up of 16 amino acids. Trimming shortened V by 2 bases and J by 2 bases, and 12 bases separated the two germline ends. Germline V lookup: CDR1 MNHEY, CDR2 SVGEGT. The CDR3 region is CASSYDRRGTNEKLFF. CDR3 sequence (DNA): TGTGCCAGCAGTTACGATCGGAGAGGGACTAATGAAAAACTGTTTTTT.